A single sample is the source of the 10 T cell receptor beta chains below, sequenced in a study of cytomegalovirus exposure and HLA in healthy donors (dated by TCRdb to 2017 to 2019). The library was made by the immunoSEQ multiplex PCR assay. For the multiplex PCR, a mixture combining 60 forward primers for TCR Vbeta segments and 13 reverse primers for TCR Jbeta segments was used. This immuneACCESS table, as held by TCRdb, lists in-frame sequences with V and J called but not all clones. Of the missing ones, under half trace to an unresolved V gene in checked studies; the others have no known cause. A total of around 130,000 clones appear in this sample, roughly 79% of them only once. The top ten hold 2.5% to 3.5% of the sample. Material for sequencing was PBMCs. Every receptor here comes from a boy aged 2 to 10 in good health and CMV-seronegative.

In this sample, this clone turned up a few times. This chain uses TRBV7-3 with TRBJ1-1, with D possibly TRBD1 on 5 matching bases. Germline V gives CDR1 SGHTA, CDR2 FQGTGA. Trimming pared 6 bases from V and 3 bases from J, leaving 11 bases between. This CDR3 has 13 residues. As DNA, the CDR3 is TGTGCCAGCAGACGTTCGGGGGACACTGAAGCTTTCTTT. It yields the protein CASRRSGDTEAFF.

The chain joins TRBV27 to TRBJ2-7, with D perhaps TRBD1 (5 bases). Per the germline V gene, CDR1 is MNHEY and CDR2 is SMNVEV (reference sequence). Deletions cut 7 bases from V and 12 bases from J, with 16 bases between. The CDR3 length is 11 residues. Here the CDR3 reads CASTTGRVSYF. CDR3 in DNA: TGTGCCAGCACTACAGGACGGGTGTCGTACTTC.

This clone occurred a few times. The V and J genes are TRBV6-4 and TRBJ2-1; the D gene is possibly TRBD1 (5 bases). This CDR3 region has 13 residues. CDR1 is MRHNA, CDR2 SNTAGT, per germline. Trimming cost V 3 bases and J 9 bases, with 12 bases left between them. CDR3 sequence: CASSESRVSEQFF. In DNA form, the CDR3 reads TGTGCCAGCAGTGAATCCAGGGTCAGTGAGCAGTTCTTC.

The genes are TRBV6-4 and TRBJ1-1; D call uncertain. CDR3 length: 13 residues. Germline V gives CDR1 MRHNA, CDR2 SNTAGT. Trimming took off 0 bases at V and 9 bases at J, with 11 bases between the two ends. The CDR3 is CASSDSLSTKAFF. The CDR3 DNA sequence: TGTGCCAGCAGTGACTCGTTGAGTACGAAAGCTTTCTTT.

V is TRBV2 and J is TRBJ1-1; a weak D match, TRBD1 (5 bases). The CDR3 sequence is 15 residues long. V was cut by 7 bases and J by 0 bases, with 15 bases left in between. Germline loops: CDR1 SNHLY, CDR2 FYNNEI. This CDR3 is CASTLLTVMNTEAFF. The CDR3 region has the DNA TGTGCCAGCACCCTACTGACAGTCATGAACACTGAAGCTTTCTTT.

This clone was detected a few times. The chain is built from TRBV19 and TRBJ2-5, with a weak D call TRBD2 (5 bases). V lost 3 bases to trimming and J lost 2 bases, with 13 bases between them. This CDR3 is 15 amino acids long. Germline V gene sequence: CDR1 LNHDA, CDR2 SQIVND (reference sequence). Here the CDR3 DNA reads TGTGCCAGTAGTATCCTGGGCGGACTGCAAGAGACCCAGTACTTC. Translation gives CASSILGGLQETQYF.

V and J are TRBV5-4 and TRBJ2-3; 9 nucleotides match TRBD2. V gave up 4 bases and J gave up 2 bases; unmatched junction bases: 5. Germline loops: CDR1 SGHNT, CDR2 YYREEE (reference sequence). The CDR3 runs to 15 residues. The CDR3 sequence is CASSLTSGYTDTQYF. CDR3 coding DNA: TGTGCCAGCAGCCTGACTAGCGGTTACACAGATACGCAGTATTTT.

The CDR3 sequence: CASSLNSGETQYF. DNA for the CDR3: TGTGCCAGCAGCTTAAATAGCGGAGAGACCCAGTACTTC. V gene TRBV11-3 combines with J gene TRBJ2-5; a weak D match, TRBD2 (6 bases). Germline V CDR1 and CDR2: SGHNT, YENEEA. With 2 bases removed from V and 4 bases from J, the gap between germline ends came to 8 bases. CDR3 length equals 13 residues.

The chain carries TRBV4-2 and TRBJ1-5, with a possible D match to TRBD1 (6 bases). The CDR3 totals 16 residues. V gave up 4 bases and J gave up 4 bases, with 17 bases separating them. Looked up from germline, CDR1 is LGHNA and CDR2 is YNFKEQ. The CDR3, as DNA: TGTGCCAGCAGCCTTTCTGGACAGCTCACAAATCAGCCCCAGCATTTT. Translated: CASSLSGQLTNQPQHF.

This rearrangement joins TRBV7-8 to TRBJ2-1; 12 nucleotides line up with TRBD2. CDR1 SGHVS and CDR2 FQNEAQ come from the germline V gene. V lost 3 bases and J lost 9; bases outside the gene matches: 3. The CDR3 spans 14 residues. This CDR3 reads CASSLGLAGGEQFF. In DNA form, the CDR3 reads TGTGCCAGCAGCTTGGGACTAGCGGGCGGTGAGCAGTTCTTC.